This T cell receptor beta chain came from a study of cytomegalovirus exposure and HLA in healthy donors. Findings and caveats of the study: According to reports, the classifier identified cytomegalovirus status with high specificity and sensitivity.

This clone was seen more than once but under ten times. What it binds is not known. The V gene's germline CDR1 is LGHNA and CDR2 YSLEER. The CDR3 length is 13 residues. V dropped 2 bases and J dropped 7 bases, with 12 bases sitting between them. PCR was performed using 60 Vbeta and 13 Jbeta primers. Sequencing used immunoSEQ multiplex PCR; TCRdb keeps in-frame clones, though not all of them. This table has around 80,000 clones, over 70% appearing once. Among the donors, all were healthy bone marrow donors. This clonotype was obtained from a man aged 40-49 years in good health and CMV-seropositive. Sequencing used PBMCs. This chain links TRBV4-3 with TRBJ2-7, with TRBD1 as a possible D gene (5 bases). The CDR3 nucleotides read TGCGCCAGCAGCCAACGCCAGGGCTTGGAGCAGTACTTC. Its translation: CASSQRQGLEQYF.